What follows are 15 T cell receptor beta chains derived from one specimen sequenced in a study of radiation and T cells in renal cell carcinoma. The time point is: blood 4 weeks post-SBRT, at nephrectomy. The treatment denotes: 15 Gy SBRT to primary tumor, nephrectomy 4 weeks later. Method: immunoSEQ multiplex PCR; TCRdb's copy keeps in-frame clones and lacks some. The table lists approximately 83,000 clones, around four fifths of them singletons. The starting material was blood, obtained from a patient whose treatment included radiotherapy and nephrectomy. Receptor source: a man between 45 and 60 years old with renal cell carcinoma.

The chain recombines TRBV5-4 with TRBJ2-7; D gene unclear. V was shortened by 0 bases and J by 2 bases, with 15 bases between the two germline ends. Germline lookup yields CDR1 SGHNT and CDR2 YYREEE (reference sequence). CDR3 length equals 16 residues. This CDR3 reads CASSLGPLRATYEQYF. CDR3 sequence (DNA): TGTGCCAGCAGCTTGGGACCCCTTCGGGCTACCTACGAGCAGTACTTC.

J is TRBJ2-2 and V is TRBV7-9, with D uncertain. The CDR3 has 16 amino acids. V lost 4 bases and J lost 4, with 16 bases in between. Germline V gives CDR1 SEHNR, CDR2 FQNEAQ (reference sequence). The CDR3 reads CASSSPSRAATGELFF. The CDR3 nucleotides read TGTGCCAGCAGCTCCCCGAGTCGGGCGGCCACCGGGGAGCTGTTTTTT.

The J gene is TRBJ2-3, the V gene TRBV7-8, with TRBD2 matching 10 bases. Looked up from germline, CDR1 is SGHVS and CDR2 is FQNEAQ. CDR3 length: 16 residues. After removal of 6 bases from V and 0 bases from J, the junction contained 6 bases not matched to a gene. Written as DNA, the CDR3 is TGTGCCAGCAGACCAAAGCGGGAGGGAAGCACAGATACGCAGTATTTT. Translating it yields CASRPKREGSTDTQYF.

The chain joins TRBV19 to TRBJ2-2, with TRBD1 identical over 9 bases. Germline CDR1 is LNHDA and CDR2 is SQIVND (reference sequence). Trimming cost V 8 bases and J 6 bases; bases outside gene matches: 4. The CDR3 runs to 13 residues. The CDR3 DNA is TGTGCCAGTGGGACAGGGTCGGCCGGGGAGCTGTTTTTT. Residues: CASGTGSAGELFF. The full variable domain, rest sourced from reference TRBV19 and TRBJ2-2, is DGGITQSPKYLFRKEGQNVTLSCEQNLNHDAMYWYRQDPGQGLRLIYYSQIVNDFQKGDIAEGYSVSREKKESFPLTVTSAQKNPTAFYLCASGTGSAGELFFGEGSRLTVL.

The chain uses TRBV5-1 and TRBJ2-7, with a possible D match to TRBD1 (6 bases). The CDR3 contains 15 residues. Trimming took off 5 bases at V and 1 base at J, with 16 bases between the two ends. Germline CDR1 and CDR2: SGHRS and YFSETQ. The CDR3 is CASSRGTIESYEQYF. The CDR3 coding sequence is TGCGCCAGCAGTAGAGGGACAATTGAATCCTACGAGCAGTACTTC. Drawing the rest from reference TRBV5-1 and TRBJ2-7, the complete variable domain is KAGVTQTPRYLIKTRGQQVTLSCSPISGHRSVSWYQQTPGQGLQFLFEYFSETQRNKGNFPGRFSGRQFSNSRSEMNVSTLELGDSALYLCASSRGTIESYEQYFGPGTRLTVT.

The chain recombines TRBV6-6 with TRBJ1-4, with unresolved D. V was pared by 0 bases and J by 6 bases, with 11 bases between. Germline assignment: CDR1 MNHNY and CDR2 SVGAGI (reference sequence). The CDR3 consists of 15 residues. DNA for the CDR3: TGTGCCAGCAGTTACTCTCGGATACGGGATGAAAAACTGTTTTTT. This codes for CASSYSRIRDEKLFF.

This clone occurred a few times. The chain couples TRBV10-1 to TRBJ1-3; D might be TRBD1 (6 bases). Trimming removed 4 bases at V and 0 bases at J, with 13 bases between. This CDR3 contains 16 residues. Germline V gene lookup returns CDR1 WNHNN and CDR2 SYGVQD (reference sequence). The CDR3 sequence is CASSADSESSGNTIYF. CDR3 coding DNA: TGCGCCAGCAGTGCGGACAGCGAGAGCTCTGGAAACACCATATATTTT.

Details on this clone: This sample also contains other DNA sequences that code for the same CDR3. In DNA, the CDR3 is TGCGCCAGCAACACGGGGGACTCCTACGAGCAGTACTTC. This translates into CASNTGDSYEQYF. The chain is built from TRBV5-1 and TRBJ2-7; tentative D call: TRBD2 (6 bases). Germline CDR1 SGHRS, CDR2 YFSETQ. Trimming stripped 6 bases from V and 0 bases from J, with 10 bases between. CDR3 size: 13 residues. Full variable domain (outside the CDR3, taken from reference TRBV5-1 and TRBJ2-7): KAGVTQTPRYLIKTRGQQVTLSCSPISGHRSVSWYQQTPGQGLQFLFEYFSETQRNKGNFPGRFSGRQFSNSRSEMNVSTLELGDSALYLCASNTGDSYEQYFGPGTRLTVT.

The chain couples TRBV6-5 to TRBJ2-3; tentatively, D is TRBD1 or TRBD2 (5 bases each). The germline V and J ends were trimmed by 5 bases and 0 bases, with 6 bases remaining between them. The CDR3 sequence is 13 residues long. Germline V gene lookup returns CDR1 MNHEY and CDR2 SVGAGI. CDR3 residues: CASSGDSTDTQYF. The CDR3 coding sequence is TGTGCCAGCAGTGGGGACAGCACAGATACGCAGTATTTT.

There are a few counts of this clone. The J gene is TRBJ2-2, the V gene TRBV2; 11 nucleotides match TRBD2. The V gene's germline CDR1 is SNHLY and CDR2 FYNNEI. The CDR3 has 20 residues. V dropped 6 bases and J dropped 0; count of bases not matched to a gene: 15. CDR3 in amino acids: CASSKTLLAGGAANTGELFF. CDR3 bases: TGTGCCAGCAGCAAAACCTTGCTAGCGGGGGGCGCCGCGAACACCGGGGAGCTGTTTTTT.

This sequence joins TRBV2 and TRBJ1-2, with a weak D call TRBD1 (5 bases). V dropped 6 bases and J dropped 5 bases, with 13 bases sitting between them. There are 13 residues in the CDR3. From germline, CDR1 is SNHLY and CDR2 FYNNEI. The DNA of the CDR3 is TGTGCCAGCAGCACGGACAAACTTTATGGCTACACCTTC. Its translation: CASSTDKLYGYTF.

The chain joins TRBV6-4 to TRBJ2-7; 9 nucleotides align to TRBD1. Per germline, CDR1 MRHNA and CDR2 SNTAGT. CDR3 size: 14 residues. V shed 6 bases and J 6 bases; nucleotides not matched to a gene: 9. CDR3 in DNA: TGTGCCAGCAGCCTCGGACAGGGGCCTTCCGAGCAGTACTTC. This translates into CASSLGQGPSEQYF.

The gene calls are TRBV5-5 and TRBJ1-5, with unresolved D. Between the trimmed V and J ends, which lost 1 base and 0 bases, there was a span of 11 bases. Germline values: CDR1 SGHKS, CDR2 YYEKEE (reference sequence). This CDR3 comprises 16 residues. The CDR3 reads CASSLIGPYSNQPQHF. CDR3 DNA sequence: TGTGCCAGCAGCTTGATAGGGCCTTATAGCAATCAGCCCCAGCATTTT.

This chain's CDR3 is CSVPSDISGNTIYF. CDR3 DNA sequence: TGCAGCGTCCCATCCGACATCTCTGGAAACACCATATATTTT. The chain couples TRBV29-1 to TRBJ1-3; D is unresolved. V was pared by 6 bases and J by 0 bases, with 12 bases between. This CDR3 is 14 amino acids long. Germline CDR1 SQVTM, CDR2 ANQGSEA. The full variable domain, its missing parts supplied by reference TRBV29-1 and TRBJ1-3, is SAVISQKPSRDICQRGTSLTIQCQVDSQVTMMFWYRQQPGQSLTLIATANQGSEATYESGFVIDKFPISRPNLTFSTLTVSNMSPEDSSIYLCSVPSDISGNTIYFGEGSWLTVV.

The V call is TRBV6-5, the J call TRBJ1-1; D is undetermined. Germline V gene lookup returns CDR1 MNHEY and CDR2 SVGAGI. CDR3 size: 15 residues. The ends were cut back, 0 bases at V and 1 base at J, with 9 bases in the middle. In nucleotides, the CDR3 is TGTGCCAGCAGTTACTCTGCCAGGCGGAACACTGAAGCTTTCTTT. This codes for CASSYSARRNTEAFF.